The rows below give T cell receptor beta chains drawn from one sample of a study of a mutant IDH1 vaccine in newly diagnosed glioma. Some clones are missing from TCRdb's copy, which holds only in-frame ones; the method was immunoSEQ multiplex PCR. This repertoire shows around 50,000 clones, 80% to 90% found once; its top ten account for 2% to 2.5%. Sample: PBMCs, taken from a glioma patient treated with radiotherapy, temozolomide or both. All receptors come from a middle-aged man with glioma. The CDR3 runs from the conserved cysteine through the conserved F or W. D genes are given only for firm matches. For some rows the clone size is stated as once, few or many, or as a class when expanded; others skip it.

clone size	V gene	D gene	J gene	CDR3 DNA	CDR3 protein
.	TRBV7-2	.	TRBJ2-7	TGTGCCAGCAGCTTAGTTAGGGATCGGGAGCAGTACTTC	CASSLVRDREQYF
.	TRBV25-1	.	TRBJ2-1	TGTGCCATCGATAGGGGGTTACAGAACAATGAGCAGTTCTTC	CAIDRGLQNNEQFF
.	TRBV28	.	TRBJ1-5	TGTGCCAGCAGCCGAACGACAGGAGGAAGCAATCAGCCCCAGCATTTT	CASSRTTGGSNQPQHF
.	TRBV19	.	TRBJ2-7	TGTGCCAGTAGTAAGAGTCGAGTTGAGCAGTACTTC	CASSKSRVEQYF
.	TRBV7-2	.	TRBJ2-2	TGTGCCAGCAGCTTGCTAGAGAGGACCGGGGAGCTGTTTTTT	CASSLLERTGELFF
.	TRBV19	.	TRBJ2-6	TGTGCCACAAGCTCTGGGGCCAACGTCCTGACTTTC	CATSSGANVLTF
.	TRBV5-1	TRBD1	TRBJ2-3	TGCGCCAGCAGCCACCGGGACAGGGTCCCGGATACGCAGTATTTT	CASSHRDRVPDTQYF
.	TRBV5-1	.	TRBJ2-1	TGCGCCAGCAGCAGGGAGGCCTCAACCTACAATGAGCAGTTCTTC	CASSREASTYNEQFF
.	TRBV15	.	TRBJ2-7	TGTGCCACCAGCAGAGTTGGGTACGAGCAGTACTTC	CATSRVGYEQYF
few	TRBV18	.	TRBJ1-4	TGTGCCAGCTCTCCTTACAATGAAAAACTGTTTTTT	CASSPYNEKLFF
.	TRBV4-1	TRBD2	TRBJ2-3	TGCGCCAGCAGCCAAGAGCGGGGGGCAGATACGCAGTATTTT	CASSQERGADTQYF
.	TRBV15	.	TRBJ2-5	TGTGCCACCAGCAGAGATGCAGGACAAGAGACCCAGTACTTC	CATSRDAGQETQYF
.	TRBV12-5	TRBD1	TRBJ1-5	TGTGCTAGTGGTTGGCAGGGGGCACGGGGTAGGAGCAATCAGCCCCAGCATTTT	CASGWQGARGRSNQPQHF
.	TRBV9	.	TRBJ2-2	TGTGCCAGCAGCGTAGATTCGGGGACCGGGGAGCTGTTTTTT	CASSVDSGTGELFF
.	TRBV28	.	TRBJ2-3	TGTGCCAGCAGTTTGGGAGGAGGGGCAGATACGCAGTATTTT	CASSLGGGADTQYF
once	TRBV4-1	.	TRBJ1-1	TGCGCCAGCAGCTCCCCAGGGATTTCTGAAGCTTTCTTT	CASSSPGISEAFF
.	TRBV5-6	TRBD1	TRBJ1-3	TGTGCCAGCAGCTCTCGCGGGACAGGGGGCGCTGGAAACACCATATATTTT	CASSSRGTGGAGNTIYF
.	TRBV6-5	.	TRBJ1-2	TGTGCCAGCAGTTACTACGGCCCTAACTATGGCTACACCTTC	CASSYYGPNYGYTF
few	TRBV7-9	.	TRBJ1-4	TGTGCCAGCAGCTTCGAGGGAAAACTGTTTTTT	CASSFEGKLFF
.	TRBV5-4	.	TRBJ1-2	TGTGCCAGCAGCTTGGTGAGGGCAGGTCAGGGGCCGTATGGCTACACCTTC	CASSLVRAGQGPYGYTF
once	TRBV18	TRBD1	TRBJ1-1	TGTGCCAGCTCATCACAGGGGGCGAACACTGAAGCTTTCTTT	CASSSQGANTEAFF
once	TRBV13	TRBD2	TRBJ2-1	TGTGCCAGCAGCCTGGGGACTAGCGGGGACAATGAGCAGTTCTTC	CASSLGTSGDNEQFF
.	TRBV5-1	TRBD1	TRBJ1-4	TGCGCCAGCAGCCAGACAGGGGTTGGTGAAAAACTGTTTTTT	CASSQTGVGEKLFF
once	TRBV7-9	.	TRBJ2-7	TGTGCCAGCAGCAGTAGCGGAGGTTTCCCCTACGAGCAGTACTTC	CASSSSGGFPYEQYF
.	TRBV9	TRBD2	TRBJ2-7	TGTGCCAGCAGCCCTTGGGAGGGGAGCTCCTACGAGCAGTACTTC	CASSPWEGSSYEQYF
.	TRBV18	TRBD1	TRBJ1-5	TGTGCCAGCTCTCGACAGGGGCCAAGCAATCAGCCCCAGCATTTT	CASSRQGPSNQPQHF
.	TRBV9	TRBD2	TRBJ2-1	TGTGCCAGCAAGGGACTAGCGGGAGGCAATGAGCAGTTCTTC	CASKGLAGGNEQFF
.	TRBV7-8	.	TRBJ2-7	TGTGCCAGCAGCTTAGAAGGGAATCCTAGCGCCTACGAGCAGTACTTC	CASSLEGNPSAYEQYF
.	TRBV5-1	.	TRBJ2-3	TGCGCCAGCAGCCCGGTGGGACTTCGAACAGATACGCAGTATTTT	CASSPVGLRTDTQYF
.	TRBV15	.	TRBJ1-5	TGTGCCACCCAATGGGGGGGGAGCAATCAGCCCCAGCATTTT	CATQWGGSNQPQHF